This TCR beta chain was retrieved from a study of blood T cell repertoires in COVID-19. Study overall: The United States, Italy and Spain provided the acute and convalescent COVID-19 samples. T cells, B-cell-depleted T cells, or PBMCs provided the cDNA or gDNA that served as material.

Some clones are missing from TCRdb's copy, which holds only in-frame ones; the method was immunoSEQ multiplex PCR. The table includes 250,000 to 300,000 clones, roughly 89% detected once. The participants were between about 18 and 90 years old and came from some 25 US areas. CDR1 KGHDR and CDR2 SFDVKD come from the germline V gene. Trimming left V 0 bases short and J 1 base short, with 14 bases between. The CDR3 totals 18 residues. The source of this sequence is a woman between 45 and 65 years old who had been exposed to COVID-19. This chain uses TRBV24-1 with TRBJ2-2, with D perhaps matching TRBD2 (6 bases). Sequencing was carried out using PBMCs or T cells enriched from blood (not recorded which). The CDR3 sequence: CATSDLPGLKENTGELFF. The CDR3 nucleotides read TGTGCCACCAGTGATTTGCCGGGACTCAAGGAGAACACCGGGGAGCTGTTTTTT.